This note documents a single T cell receptor (beta chain) sequence. The clone's antigen remains unknown. Base-call qualities are not available, and no considerably larger clone is one nucleotide away. The library was built by means of the immunoSEQ multiplex PCR assay. Each sample had some 10^5 TCR templates assayed by the deep sequencing platform. Genomic DNA extracted from sorted T cells was the material used for TCRbeta CDR3 sequencing. The published analysis was carried out like this. The R programming language was used for clonal analysis of TCRbeta CDR3 data. Alloreactive CD4+ and CD8+ clones were defined by comparing unstimulated samples with post-reaction CFSE-low samples. Regulatory or non-regulatory origin of alloreactive CD4+ clones was assigned by matching sequences to the sorted unstimulated Treg and non-Treg repertoires. In TCRdb, the immuneACCESS table is reduced to in-frame sequences with V and J assigned. These tables do not hold every clone; where another copy was compared, an unresolved V gene accounts for under half, and the others remain unexplained. V and J calls plus clone size are reproduced from that table; the DNA served to infer D and trimming. The sample table records nearly 85,000 clones; approximately 95% of these occur just once. Together, the top ten hold around 18% of the sample.

The sample comes from a study of siplizumab effects on memory and regulatory T cells (dated by TCRdb to between 2019 and 2020). Study-level background: The study examined how the anti-CD2 antibody siplizumab affects alloreactive T-cell subsets in allogeneic mixed lymphocyte reactions built from human PBMCs.

Study-wide findings and limitations: Of the alloreactive CD4+ clones that could be mapped, the Treg-derived share averaged roughly 69% with siplizumab compared with approximately 25% in control reactions. Whether proliferating Tregs from siplizumab cultures were suppressive was not functionally confirmed. A naive or memory phenotype could not be assigned to roughly 75-97% of proliferating CD4+ or CD8+ clones. Greater diversity appeared to be present in unstimulated naive T cells than in memory T cells, and a substantial contribution to the alloresponse seemed to be made by naive cells. Siplizumab significantly reduced the cumulative frequency of alloreactive sequences traceable to unstimulated CD4+ memory T cells. Because sequences at frequencies below about 10^-5 were poorly captured, only a minor fraction of alloreactive clones could be mapped back to unstimulated subsets.

TCRbeta CDR3 sequencing was performed on sorted unstimulated T cells and on proliferating T cells recovered from mixed lymphocyte reactions. Fresh whole blood from about 11 HLA-typed healthy donors was used as the source from which PBMCs were isolated. Sequenced sample: CD8+ T cells sorted from blood. The TCR comes from a human donor in good health.

The DNA is TGTGCCAGCAGTTTTGGGTACACCGGGGAGCTGTTTTTT. This codes for CASSFGYTGELFF. The chain was built from TRBV27 and TRBJ2-2, with the identity of the D gene unclear. The CDR3 has 13 amino acids, counting the end cysteine and phenylalanine. Only CDR3 DNA remains: 39 bases, in frame from the first base. At the junction V is shortened by 3 bases and J by 3 bases, with 5 bases in between. CDR1 MNHEY and CDR2 SMNVEV are derived from the germline V gene (reference sequence).